Sequencing of this T cell receptor beta chain was carried out in a study of T cells after yellow fever vaccination. Overall study results and limits: Abundant clonotypes from the bulk population could have been carried over as contaminants into FACS-sorted repertoires.

This clonotype turned up a few times. The antigen remains undetermined. Template-switching 5'RACE yielded the TCR cDNA; a universal primer site and UMIs were added in the process. TCRdb analysed the 5' RACE reads with MiXCR anew, one entry per CDR3 protein. The table lists a few hundred thousand distinct CDR3 sequences, under 9% of them singletons. This CDR3 has 12 amino acids. Trimming left V 0 bases short and J 5 bases short, with 5 bases between. The germline V gene has CDR1 SGHRS and CDR2 YFSETQ. Sequencing used CD4+ T cells sorted from PBMCs, obtained 5 days after the yellow fever booster vaccination. The sequence was obtained from a man younger than 35 who received the YFV17D yellow fever vaccine. The J gene is TRBJ2-5, the V gene TRBV5-1; no clear D gene. DNA for the CDR3: TGCGCCAGCAGCTTGGAAGAGGAGACCCAGTACTTC. This codes for CASSLEEETQYF.